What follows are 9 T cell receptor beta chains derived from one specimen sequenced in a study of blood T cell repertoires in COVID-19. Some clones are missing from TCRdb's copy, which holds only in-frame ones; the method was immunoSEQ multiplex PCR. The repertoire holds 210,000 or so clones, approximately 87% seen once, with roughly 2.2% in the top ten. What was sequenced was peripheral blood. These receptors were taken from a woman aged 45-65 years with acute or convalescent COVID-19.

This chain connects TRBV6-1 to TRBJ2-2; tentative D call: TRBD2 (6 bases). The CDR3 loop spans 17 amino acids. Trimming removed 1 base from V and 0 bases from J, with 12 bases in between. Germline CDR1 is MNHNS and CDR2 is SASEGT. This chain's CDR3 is CASSEEEGTANTGELFF. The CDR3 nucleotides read TGTGCCAGCAGTGAAGAGGAGGGGACGGCGAACACCGGGGAGCTGTTTTTT.

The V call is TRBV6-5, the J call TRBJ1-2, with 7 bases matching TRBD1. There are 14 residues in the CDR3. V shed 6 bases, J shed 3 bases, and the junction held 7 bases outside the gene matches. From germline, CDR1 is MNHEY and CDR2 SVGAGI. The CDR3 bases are TGTGCCAGCAGGCCTGGACAGGACCACTATGGCTACACCTTC. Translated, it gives CASRPGQDHYGYTF.

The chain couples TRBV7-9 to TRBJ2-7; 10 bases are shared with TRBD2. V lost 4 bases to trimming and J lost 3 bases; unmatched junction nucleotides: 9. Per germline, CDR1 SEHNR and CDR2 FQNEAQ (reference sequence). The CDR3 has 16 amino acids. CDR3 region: CASSSTASGSLYEQYF. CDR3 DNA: TGTGCCAGCAGCTCCACCGCTAGCGGGAGTCTCTACGAGCAGTACTTC.

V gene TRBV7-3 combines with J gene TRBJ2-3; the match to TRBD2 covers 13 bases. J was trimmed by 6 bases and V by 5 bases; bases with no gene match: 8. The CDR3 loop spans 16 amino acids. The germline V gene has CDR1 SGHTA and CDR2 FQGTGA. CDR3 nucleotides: TGTGCCAGCAGCCCAGGACTAGCGGGGGCGGGGGATACGCAGTATTTT. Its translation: CASSPGLAGAGDTQYF.

CDR3 bases: TGCAGCGTTGATCCTTTCGACACCGGGGAGCTGTTTTTT. It is translated as CSVDPFDTGELFF. V gene TRBV29-1 combines with J gene TRBJ2-2; D gene uncertain. Trimming cost V 3 bases and J 3 bases, with 8 bases left between them. Per germline, CDR1 SQVTM and CDR2 ANQGSEA. This CDR3 is 13 amino acids long.

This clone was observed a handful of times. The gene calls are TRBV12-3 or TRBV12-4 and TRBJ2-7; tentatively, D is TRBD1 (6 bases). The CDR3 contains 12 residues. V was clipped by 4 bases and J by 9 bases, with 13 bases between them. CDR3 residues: CASSSDRSRQYF. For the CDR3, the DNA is TGTGCCAGCAGTTCCGACAGGTCGAGGCAGTACTTC.

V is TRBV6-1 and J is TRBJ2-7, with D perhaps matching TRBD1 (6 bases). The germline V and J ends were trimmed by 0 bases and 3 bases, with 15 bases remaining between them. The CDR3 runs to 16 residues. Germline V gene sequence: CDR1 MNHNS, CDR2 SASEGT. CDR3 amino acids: CASSEAIMDSDYEQYF. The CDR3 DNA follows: TGTGCCAGCAGTGAAGCGATTATGGACAGTGACTACGAGCAGTACTTC.

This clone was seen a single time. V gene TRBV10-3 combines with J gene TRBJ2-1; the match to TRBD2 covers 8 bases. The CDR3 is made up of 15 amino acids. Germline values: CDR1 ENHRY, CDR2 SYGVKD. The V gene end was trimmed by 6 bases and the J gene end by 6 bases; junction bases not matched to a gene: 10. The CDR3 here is CAISPRGGMGNEQFF. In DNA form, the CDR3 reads TGTGCCATCAGCCCCCGGGGGGGCATGGGCAATGAGCAGTTCTTC.

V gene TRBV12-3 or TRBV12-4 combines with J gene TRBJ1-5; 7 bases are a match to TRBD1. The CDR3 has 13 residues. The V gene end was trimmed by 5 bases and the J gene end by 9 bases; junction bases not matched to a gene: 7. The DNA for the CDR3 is TGTGCCAGCAGTAACAGGGGTTTAGGGCCCCAGCATTTT. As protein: CASSNRGLGPQHF.